Presented here are 6 T cell receptor beta chains from one specimen sequenced in a study of shared clonotypes between healthy human individuals. Libraries were prepared by immunoSEQ multiplex PCR; TCRdb keeps only in-frame clonotypes and omits some of them. The repertoire includes some 660,000 clones, more than 70% of them detected once, and 1.5% to 2% sits in the top ten. Sample: memory CD4+ T cells sorted from blood. Indicated subset: CD45RA-negative fraction. These receptors originate from a woman between 25 and 40 years old in good health.

This clone was observed a handful of times. The rearrangement uses TRBV2 and TRBJ2-7; maybe TRBD1 (5 bases). The CDR3 loop spans 14 amino acids. Per the germline V gene, CDR1 is SNHLY and CDR2 is FYNNEI. V lost 4 bases, J lost 2 bases, and 12 bases lay in between. DNA for the CDR3: TGTGCCAGCAGTGCATTGAGCAGGGCCTACGAGCAGTACTTC. Encoded protein: CASSALSRAYEQYF.

CDR3 bases: TGTGCCAGCAGCTCCGTTAGGGGTGGCTCCTACAATGAGCAGTTCTTC. Its protein is CASSSVRGGSYNEQFF. The rearrangement joins TRBV7-9 to TRBJ2-1, with D maybe TRBD1 (5 bases). The CDR3 is made up of 16 amino acids. CDR1 and CDR2 (germline): SEHNR, FQNEAQ (reference sequence). Trimming stripped 4 bases from V and 0 bases from J, with 13 bases between.

This chain links TRBV2 with TRBJ1-1; no clear D. Looked up from germline, CDR1 is SNHLY and CDR2 is FYNNEI. Trimming took 5 bases from V and 1 from J, leaving 8 bases between them. The CDR3 is 13 residues long. CDR3 sequence (DNA): TGTGCCAGCAGTATCGGATCGAACACTGAAGCTTTCTTT. It specifies CASSIGSNTEAFF.

This clone was counted once. The chain uses TRBV7-8 and TRBJ1-5; 8 bases match TRBD1. Germline assignment: CDR1 SGHVS and CDR2 FQNEAQ. Unmatched junction bases numbered 8, after V lost 6 bases and J lost 4 bases. The CDR3 length is 15 residues. The CDR3 here is CASSRQGAGNQPQHF. CDR3 bases: TGTGCCAGCAGTCGTCAGGGGGCTGGGAATCAGCCCCAGCATTTT.

This chain uses TRBV27 with TRBJ2-1; a weak D match, TRBD1 (5 bases). There are 16 residues in the CDR3. CDR1 and CDR2 from the germline V gene are MNHEY and SMNVEV (reference sequence). V lost 4 bases and J 0 bases, leaving 13 bases between the germline ends. CDR3 region: CASSYKGQGSYNEQFF. The CDR3 nucleotides read TGTGCCAGCAGTTATAAGGGGCAGGGCTCCTACAATGAGCAGTTCTTC.

This clone was seen a handful of times. For the CDR3, the DNA is TGTGCCAGCAGCCATTCTAGCGCTAGCTCCTACAATGAGCAGTTCTTC. Translated: CASSHSSASSYNEQFF. The genes are TRBV7-9 and TRBJ2-1; D is possibly TRBD2 (6 bases). From germline, CDR1 is SEHNR and CDR2 FQNEAQ (reference sequence). The CDR3 is 16 residues long. V dropped 5 bases and J dropped 0 bases, with 14 bases sitting between them.